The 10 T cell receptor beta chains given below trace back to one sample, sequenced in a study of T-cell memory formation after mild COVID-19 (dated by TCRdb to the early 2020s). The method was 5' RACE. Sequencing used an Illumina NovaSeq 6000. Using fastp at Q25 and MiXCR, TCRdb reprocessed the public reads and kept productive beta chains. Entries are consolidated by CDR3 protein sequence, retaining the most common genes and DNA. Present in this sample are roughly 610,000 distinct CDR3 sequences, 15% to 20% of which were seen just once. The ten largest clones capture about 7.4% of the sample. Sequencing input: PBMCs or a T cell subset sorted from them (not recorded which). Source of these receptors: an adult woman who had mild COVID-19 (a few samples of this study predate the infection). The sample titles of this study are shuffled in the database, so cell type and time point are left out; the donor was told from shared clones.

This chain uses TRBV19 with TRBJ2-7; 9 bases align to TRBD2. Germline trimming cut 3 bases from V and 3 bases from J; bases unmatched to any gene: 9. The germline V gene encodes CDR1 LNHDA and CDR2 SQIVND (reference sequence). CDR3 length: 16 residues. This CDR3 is CASSIPGSSGSYEQYF. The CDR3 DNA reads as TGTGCCAGTAGTATCCCCGGTAGTAGCGGGAGCTACGAGCAGTACTTC.

DNA for the CDR3: TGTGCCAGCAGTGACGTCCGGGACATAAACAATGAGCAGTTCTTC. Amino acid sequence: CASSDVRDINNEQFF. V usage is TRBV25-1 and J usage is TRBJ2-1; maybe TRBD1 (6 bases). The germline gives CDR1 MGHDK, CDR2 SYGVNS. The CDR3 has 15 residues. V dropped 3 bases and J dropped 5 bases, with 14 bases sitting between them.

In DNA, the CDR3 is TGTGCCAGCAGCCAAGAGGCTAGCGGGAATCGGTTCTTC. This translates into CASSQEASGNRFF. The chain recombines TRBV14 with TRBJ2-1, with 9 bases matching TRBD2. Germline CDR1 reads SGHDN; CDR2 reads FVKESK. The CDR3 length is 13 residues. After removal of 0 bases from V and 15 bases from J, the junction contained 6 bases not matched to a gene.

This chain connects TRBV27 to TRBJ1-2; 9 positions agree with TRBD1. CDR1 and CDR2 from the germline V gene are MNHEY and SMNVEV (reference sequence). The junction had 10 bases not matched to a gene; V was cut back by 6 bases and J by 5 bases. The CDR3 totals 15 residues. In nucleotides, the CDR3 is TGTGCCAGCAGCAAGACAGGGGGGGAGGGTTATGGCTACACCTTC. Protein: CASSKTGGEGYGYTF.

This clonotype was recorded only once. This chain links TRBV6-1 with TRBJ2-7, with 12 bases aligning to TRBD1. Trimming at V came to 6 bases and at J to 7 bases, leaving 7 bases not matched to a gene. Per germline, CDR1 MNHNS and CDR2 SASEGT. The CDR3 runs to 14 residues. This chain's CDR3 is CASRDGTGGSEQYF. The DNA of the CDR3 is TGTGCCAGCAGAGACGGGACAGGGGGCTCTGAGCAGTACTTC.

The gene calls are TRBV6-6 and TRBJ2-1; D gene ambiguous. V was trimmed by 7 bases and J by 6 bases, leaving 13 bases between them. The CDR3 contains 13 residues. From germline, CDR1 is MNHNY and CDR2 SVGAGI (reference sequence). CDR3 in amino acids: CASTYLWGNEQFF. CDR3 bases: TGTGCCAGCACCTATCTTTGGGGCAATGAGCAGTTCTTC.

The CDR3 region has the DNA TGCAGTGCTAGTTATTTGGCAGCAACTAATGAAAAACTGTTTTTT. The encoded protein is CSASYLAATNEKLFF. The J gene is TRBJ1-4, the V gene TRBV20-1, with D hard to call. There are 15 residues in the CDR3. Germline-derived CDR1 and CDR2 are DFQATT and SNEGSKA (reference sequence). V was pared by 3 bases and J by 0 bases, with 11 bases between.

The CDR3 reads CSGIPGSGADTQYF. The CDR3 nucleotides are TGCAGCGGGATTCCAGGGTCGGGGGCAGATACGCAGTATTTT. V gene TRBV29-1 combines with J gene TRBJ2-3; tentative D call: TRBD2 (6 bases). The germline V gene has CDR1 SQVTM and CDR2 ANQGSEA. V gave up 7 bases and J gave up 4 bases, with 18 bases separating them. CDR3 size: 14 residues.

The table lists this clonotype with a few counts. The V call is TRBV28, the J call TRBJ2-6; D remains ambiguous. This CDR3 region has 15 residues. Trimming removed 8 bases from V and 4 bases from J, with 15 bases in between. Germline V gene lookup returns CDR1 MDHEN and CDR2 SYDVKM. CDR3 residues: CASGLYEPGANVLTF. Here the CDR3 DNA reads TGTGCCAGCGGGTTGTATGAGCCGGGGGCCAACGTCCTGACTTTC.

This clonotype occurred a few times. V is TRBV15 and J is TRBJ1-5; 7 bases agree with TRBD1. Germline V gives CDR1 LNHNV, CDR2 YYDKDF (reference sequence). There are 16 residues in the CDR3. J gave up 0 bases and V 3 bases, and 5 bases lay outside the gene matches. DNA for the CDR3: TGTGCCACCAGCAGCCTACAGGGGCTTAGCAATCAGCCCCAGCATTTT. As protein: CATSSLQGLSNQPQHF.